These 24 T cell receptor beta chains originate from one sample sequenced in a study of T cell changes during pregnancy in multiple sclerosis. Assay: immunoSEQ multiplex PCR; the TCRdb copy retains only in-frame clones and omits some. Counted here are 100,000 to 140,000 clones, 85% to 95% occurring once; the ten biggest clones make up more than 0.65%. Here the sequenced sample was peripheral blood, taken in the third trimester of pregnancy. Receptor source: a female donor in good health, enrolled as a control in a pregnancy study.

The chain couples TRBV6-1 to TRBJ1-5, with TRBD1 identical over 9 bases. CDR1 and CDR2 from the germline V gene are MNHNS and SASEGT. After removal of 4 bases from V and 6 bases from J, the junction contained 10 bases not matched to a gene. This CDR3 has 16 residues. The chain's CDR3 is CASSGGQGFRFQPQHF. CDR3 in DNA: TGTGCCAGCAGTGGAGGACAGGGGTTTAGGTTTCAGCCCCAGCATTTT.

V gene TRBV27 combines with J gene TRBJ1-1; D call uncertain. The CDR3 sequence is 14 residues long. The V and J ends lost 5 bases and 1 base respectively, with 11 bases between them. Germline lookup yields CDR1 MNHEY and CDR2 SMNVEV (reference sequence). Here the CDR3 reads CASSPRPGNTEAFF. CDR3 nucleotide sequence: TGTGCCAGCAGTCCTAGACCGGGGAACACTGAAGCTTTCTTT.

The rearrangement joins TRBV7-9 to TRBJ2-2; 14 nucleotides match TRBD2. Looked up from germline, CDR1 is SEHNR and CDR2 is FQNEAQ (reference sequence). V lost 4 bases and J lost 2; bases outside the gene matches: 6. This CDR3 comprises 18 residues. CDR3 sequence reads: CASSSRTSGGLNTGELFF. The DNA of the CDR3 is TGTGCCAGCAGCTCGCGGACTAGCGGGGGGCTAAACACCGGGGAGCTGTTTTTT.

CDR3 in amino acids: CASSSPSGGSNYGYTF. CDR3 nucleotide sequence: TGTGCCAGCAGTTCCCCGTCAGGGGGGTCTAACTATGGCTACACCTTC. The V and J genes are TRBV27 and TRBJ1-2, with 7 bases fitting TRBD1. CDR1 is MNHEY, CDR2 SMNVEV, per germline (reference sequence). J gave up 0 bases and V 4 bases, and 8 bases lay outside the gene matches. The CDR3 runs 16 residues.

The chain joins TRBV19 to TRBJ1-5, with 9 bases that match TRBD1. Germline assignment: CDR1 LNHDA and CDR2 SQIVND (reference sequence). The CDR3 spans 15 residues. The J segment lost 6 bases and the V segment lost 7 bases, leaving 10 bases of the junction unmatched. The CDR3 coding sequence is TGTGCCAGTACCTCGACAGGGGGAAGCTTTCAGCCCCAGCATTTT. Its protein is CASTSTGGSFQPQHF.

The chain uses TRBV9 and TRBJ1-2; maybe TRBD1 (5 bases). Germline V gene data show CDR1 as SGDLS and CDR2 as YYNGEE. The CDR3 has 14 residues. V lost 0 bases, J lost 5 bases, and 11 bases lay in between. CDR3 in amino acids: CASSVDQGGYGYTF. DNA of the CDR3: TGTGCCAGCAGCGTAGACCAGGGTGGGTATGGCTACACCTTC. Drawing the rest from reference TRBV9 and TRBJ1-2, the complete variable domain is DSGVTQTPKHLITATGQRVTLRCSPRSGDLSVYWYQQSLDQGLQFLIQYYNGEERAKGNILERFSAQQFPDLHSELNLSSLELGDSALYFCASSVDQGGYGYTFGSGTRLTVV.

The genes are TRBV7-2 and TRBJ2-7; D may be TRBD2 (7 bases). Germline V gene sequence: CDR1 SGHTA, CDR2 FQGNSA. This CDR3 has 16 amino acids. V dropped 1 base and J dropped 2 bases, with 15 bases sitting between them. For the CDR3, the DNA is TGTGCCAGCAGCTTAGTCGGCGGGGGCCCGACCTACGAGCAGTACTTC. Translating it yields CASSLVGGGPTYEQYF.

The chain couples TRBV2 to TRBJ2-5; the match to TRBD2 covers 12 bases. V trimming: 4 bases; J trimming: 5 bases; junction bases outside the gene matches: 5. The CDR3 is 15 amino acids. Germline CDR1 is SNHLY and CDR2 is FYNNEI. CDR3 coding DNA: TGTGCCAGCAGTGTGAACCTAGCGGGGGGGGAGACCCAGTACTTC. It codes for CASSVNLAGGETQYF.

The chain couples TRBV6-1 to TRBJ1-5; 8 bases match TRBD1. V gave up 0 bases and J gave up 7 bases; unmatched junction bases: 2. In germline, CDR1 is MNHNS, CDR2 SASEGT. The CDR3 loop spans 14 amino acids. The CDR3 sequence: CASSEATGEQPQHF. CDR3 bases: TGTGCCAGCAGTGAAGCGACAGGGGAACAGCCCCAGCATTTT.

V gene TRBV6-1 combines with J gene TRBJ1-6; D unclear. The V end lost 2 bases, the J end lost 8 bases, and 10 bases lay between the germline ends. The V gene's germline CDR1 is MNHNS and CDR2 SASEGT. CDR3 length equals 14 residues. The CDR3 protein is CASSEQETYSPLHF. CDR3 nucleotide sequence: TGTGCCAGCAGTGAACAGGAAACCTATTCACCCCTCCACTTT.

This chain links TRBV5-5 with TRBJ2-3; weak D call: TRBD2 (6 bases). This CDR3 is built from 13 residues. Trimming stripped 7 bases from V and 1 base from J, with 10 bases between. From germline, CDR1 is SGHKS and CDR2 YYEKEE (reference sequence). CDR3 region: CASLKRGTDTQYF. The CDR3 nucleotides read TGTGCCAGCTTAAAGCGGGGCACAGATACGCAGTATTTT.

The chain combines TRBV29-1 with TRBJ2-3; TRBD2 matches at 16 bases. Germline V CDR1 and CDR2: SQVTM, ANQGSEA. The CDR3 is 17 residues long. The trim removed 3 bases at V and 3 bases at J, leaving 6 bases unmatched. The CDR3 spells CSVEGLAGGLGTDTQYF. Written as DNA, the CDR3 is TGCAGCGTTGAGGGACTAGCGGGGGGGCTTGGGACAGATACGCAGTATTTT.

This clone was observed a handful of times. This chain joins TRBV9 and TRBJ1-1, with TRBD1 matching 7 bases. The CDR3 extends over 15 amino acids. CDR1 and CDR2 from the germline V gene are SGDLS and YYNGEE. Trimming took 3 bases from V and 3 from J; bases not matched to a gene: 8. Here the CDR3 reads CASSAPPTGDTEAFF. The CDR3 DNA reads TGTGCCAGCAGCGCCCCCCCCACAGGGGACACTGAAGCTTTCTTT.

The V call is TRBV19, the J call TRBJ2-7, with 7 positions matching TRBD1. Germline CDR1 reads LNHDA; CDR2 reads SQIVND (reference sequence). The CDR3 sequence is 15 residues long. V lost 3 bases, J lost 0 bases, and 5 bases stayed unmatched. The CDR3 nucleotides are TGTGCCAGTAGTATCTGGACAGGAAGCTCCTACGAGCAGTACTTC. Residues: CASSIWTGSSYEQYF.

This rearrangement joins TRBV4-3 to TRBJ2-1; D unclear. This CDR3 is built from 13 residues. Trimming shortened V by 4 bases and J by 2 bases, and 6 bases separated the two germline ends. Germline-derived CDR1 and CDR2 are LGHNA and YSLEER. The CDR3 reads CASSPLPYNEQFF. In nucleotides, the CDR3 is TGCGCCAGCAGCCCCCTTCCCTACAATGAGCAGTTCTTC.

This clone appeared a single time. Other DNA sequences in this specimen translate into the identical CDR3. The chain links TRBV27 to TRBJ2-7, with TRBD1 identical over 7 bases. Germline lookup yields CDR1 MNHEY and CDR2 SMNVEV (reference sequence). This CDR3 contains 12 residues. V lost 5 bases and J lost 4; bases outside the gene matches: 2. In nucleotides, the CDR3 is TGTGCCAGCAGTCCACAGGGGTACGAGCAGTACTTC. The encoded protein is CASSPQGYEQYF.

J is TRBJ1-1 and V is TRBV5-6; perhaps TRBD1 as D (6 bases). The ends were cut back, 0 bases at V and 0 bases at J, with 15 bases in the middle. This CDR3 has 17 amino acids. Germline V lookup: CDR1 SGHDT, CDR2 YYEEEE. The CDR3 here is CASSLVVGQGLNTEAFF. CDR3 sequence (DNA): TGTGCCAGCAGCTTGGTCGTTGGTCAGGGGCTGAACACTGAAGCTTTCTTT.

The CDR3 bases are TGTGCCAGCAGTTACCAGAACAGGGGCCTGGAGGGCTACACCTTC. This encodes CASSYQNRGLEGYTF. The chain uses TRBV6-5 and TRBJ1-2; 7 bases fit TRBD1. CDR3 length equals 15 residues. V lost 2 bases to trimming and J lost 8 bases; unmatched junction nucleotides: 11. The V gene's germline CDR1 is MNHEY and CDR2 SVGAGI.

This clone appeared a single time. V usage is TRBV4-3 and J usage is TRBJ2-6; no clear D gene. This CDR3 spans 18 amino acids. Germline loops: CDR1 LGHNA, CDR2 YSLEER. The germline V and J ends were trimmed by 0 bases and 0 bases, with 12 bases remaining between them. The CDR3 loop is CASSQDLSRYSGANVLTF. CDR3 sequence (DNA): TGCGCCAGCAGCCAAGATCTATCTAGGTACTCTGGGGCCAACGTCCTGACTTTC.

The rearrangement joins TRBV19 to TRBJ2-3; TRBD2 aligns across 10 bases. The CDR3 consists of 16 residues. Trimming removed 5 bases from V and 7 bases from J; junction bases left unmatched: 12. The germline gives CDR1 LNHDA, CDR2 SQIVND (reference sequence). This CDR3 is CASSPQRASGGNTQYF. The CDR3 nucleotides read TGTGCCAGTAGTCCCCAGAGGGCTAGCGGGGGAAATACGCAGTATTTT.

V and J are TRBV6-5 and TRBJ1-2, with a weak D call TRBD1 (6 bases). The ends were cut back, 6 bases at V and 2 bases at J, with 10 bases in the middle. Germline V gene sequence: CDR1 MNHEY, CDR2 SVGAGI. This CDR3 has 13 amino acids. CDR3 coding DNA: TGTGCCAGCAGCCCTACAGGGAACTATGGCTACACCTTC. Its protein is CASSPTGNYGYTF.

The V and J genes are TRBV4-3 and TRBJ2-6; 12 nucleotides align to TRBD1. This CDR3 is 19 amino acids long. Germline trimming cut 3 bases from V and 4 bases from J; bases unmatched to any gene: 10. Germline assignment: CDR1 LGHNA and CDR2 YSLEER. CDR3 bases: TGCGCCAGCAGCCATATACCGGGACAGGGGGCGGAAGGGGCCAACGTCCTGACTTTC. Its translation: CASSHIPGQGAEGANVLTF.

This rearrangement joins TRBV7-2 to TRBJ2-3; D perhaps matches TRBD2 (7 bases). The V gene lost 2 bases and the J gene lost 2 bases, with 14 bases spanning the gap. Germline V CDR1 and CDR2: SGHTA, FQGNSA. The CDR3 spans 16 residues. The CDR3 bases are TGTGCCAGCAGCTTATGGGCGGGGGCCCTCACAGATACGCAGTATTTT. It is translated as CASSLWAGALTDTQYF.

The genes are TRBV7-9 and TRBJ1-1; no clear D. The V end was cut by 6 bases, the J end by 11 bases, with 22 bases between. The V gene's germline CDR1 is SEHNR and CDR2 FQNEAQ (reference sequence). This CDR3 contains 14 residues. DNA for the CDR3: TGTGCCAGCAGTTACACTGGATCATTAAAGAGGGCTTTCTTT. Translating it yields CASSYTGSLKRAFF. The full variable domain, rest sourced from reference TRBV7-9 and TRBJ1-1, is DTGVSQNPRHKITKRGQNVTFRCDPISEHNRLYWYRQTLGQGPEFLTYFQNEAQLEKSRLLSDRFSAERPKGSFSTLEIQRTEQGDSAMYLCASSYTGSLKRAFFGQGTRLTVV.